This T cell receptor (beta chain) was captured by sequencing in a study of OX40 agonist ivuxolimab in advanced cancers. Study-wide context: Ivuxolimab, an agonist antibody against OX40 (CD134), was given to patients. General observations from the study: There was clonal expansion of CD4+ and CD8+ blood T cells by week 6 at 0.1 to 3.0 mg/kg.

The repertoire was sequenced with immunoSEQ multiplex PCR; TCRdb's copy has only in-frame clones and lacks some. The repertoire includes roughly 69,000 clones, 70% to 90% of them detected once, and around 9.8% sits in the top ten. As regards this clone: As yet, its antigen is unknown.

CDR3 length equals 14 residues. CDR1 SNHLY and CDR2 FYNNEI come from the germline V gene. V was clipped by 6 bases and J by 5 bases, with 13 bases between them. The gene calls are TRBV2 and TRBJ2-2, with D possibly TRBD1 on 6 matching bases. The sequence came from an adult with an advanced solid tumor such as melanoma, head and neck, liver or kidney cancer. The sample was CD4+ or CD8+ T cells sorted from blood, taken in a trial of the OX40 agonist ivuxolimab. The CDR3 coding sequence is TGTGCCAGCAGGCGGACAGTTTCAACCGGGGAGCTGTTTTTT. Its translation is CASRRTVSTGELFF.